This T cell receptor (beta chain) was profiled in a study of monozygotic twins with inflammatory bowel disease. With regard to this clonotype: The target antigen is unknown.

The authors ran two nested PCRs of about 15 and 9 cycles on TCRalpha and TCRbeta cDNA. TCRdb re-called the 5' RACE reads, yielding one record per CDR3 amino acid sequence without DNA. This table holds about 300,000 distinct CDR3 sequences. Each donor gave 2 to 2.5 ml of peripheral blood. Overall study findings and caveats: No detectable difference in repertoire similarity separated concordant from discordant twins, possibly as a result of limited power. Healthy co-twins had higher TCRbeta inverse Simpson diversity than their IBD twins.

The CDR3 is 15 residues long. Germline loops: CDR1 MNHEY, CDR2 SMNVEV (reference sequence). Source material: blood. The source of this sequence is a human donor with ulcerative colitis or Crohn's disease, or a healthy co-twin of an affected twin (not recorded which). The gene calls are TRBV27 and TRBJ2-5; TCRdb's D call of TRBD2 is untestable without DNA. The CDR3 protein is CASSLQLARQETQYF.